This T cell receptor beta chain came from a study of T cell changes during pregnancy in multiple sclerosis. This clone has just one count. The CDR3 sequence is 16 residues long. J gave up 7 bases and V 0 bases, and 7 bases lay outside the gene matches. Germline-derived CDR1 and CDR2 are SGHRS and YFSETQ. Here immunoSEQ multiplex PCR was the method, and the copy in TCRdb shows in-frame clones only, minus some. The table includes approximately 33,000 clones, just over 85% detected once. The chain combines TRBV5-1 with TRBJ2-1; 10 bases agree with TRBD2. Specimen: CD4+ T cells from peripheral blood mononuclear cells, collected in the first trimester of pregnancy. The clonotype originates from a female donor in good health, enrolled as a control in a pregnancy study. Here the CDR3 reads CASSLGTSGGANEQFF. In DNA, the CDR3 is TGCGCCAGCAGCTTGGGAACGAGCGGGGGGGCGAATGAGCAGTTCTTC.